The sequence of this T cell receptor (beta chain) was determined in a study of T cells in Graves' hyperthyroidism and ophthalmopathy. As for the study in general: Peripheral blood specimens were obtained at initial diagnosis, prior to any treatment. Study-wide findings and caveats: Ophthalmopathy and stable hyperthyroidism were told apart by a 13 V-J model. Most thyroid clonotypes that were expanded above 0.001 also turned up in blood.

Cells are PBMCs isolated from approximately 9.2 ml of fresh blood. In its sample, this clonotype was seen many times. Its antigen is currently unknown. The CDR3 regions of TCR beta were amplified from RNA transcripts. A set of HTBI primers served as the primers for a first-round RT-PCR of the TCR CDR3. MiXCR was run by TCRdb on the multiplex PCR reads, yielding one entry per CDR3 protein. In the table there are a few hundred thousand distinct CDR3 sequences, 15% to 19% of which are singletons. Trimming took off 2 bases at V and 2 bases at J, with 6 bases between the two ends. This CDR3 has 13 amino acids. The germline V gene has CDR1 SGHAT and CDR2 FQNNGV.

The sequenced sample consisted of blood. This chain links TRBV11-2 with TRBJ1-1; D remains unclear. The TCR was taken from a young woman with Graves' hyperthyroidism. The CDR3 DNA sequence: TGTGCCAGCAGCTTAAATTACAACACTGAAGCTTTCTTT. Its protein product is CASSLNYNTEAFF.